A single T cell receptor beta chain is shown here with its context. Its antigen is not identified. Deletions cut 6 bases from V and 2 bases from J, with 13 bases between. The CDR3 covers 14 residues. The V gene's germline CDR1 is SNHLY and CDR2 FYNNEI. These data belong to a study of shared clonotypes between healthy human individuals. Overall study findings and caveats: Roughly 5% of naive CD4 clonotypes were shared across four donors. Limitation of the genetic and exposure-history diversity represented came from the few donors.

CD4+ cells underwent separation, giving CD45RA+ naive and CD45RA-negative memory subsets. A roughly 200 ng quantity of DNA, approximately 29,000 T cell genomes, went into the sorted-subset replicate PCRs. Method: immunoSEQ multiplex PCR; TCRdb's copy keeps in-frame clones and lacks some. Counted here are around 1.5 million clones, under 99% occurring once; the ten biggest clones make up about 0.4%. The sample was naive CD4+ T cells sorted from blood. Regarding subset: CD45RA+ positively selected. The origin of this receptor is a man younger than 45 in good health. The chain has TRBV2 and TRBJ2-5; D might be TRBD1 or TRBD2, each matching 5 bases. Here the CDR3 reads CASSAGTSQETQYF. The CDR3 DNA reads as TGTGCCAGCAGCGCCGGGACCTCTCAAGAGACCCAGTACTTC.